This TCR beta chain was documented in a study of T cell responses to AZD1222 COVID-19 vaccine. Both about-4-week and about-12-week second-dose recipients were combined. Generated by immunoSEQ multiplex PCR, the TCRdb table keeps only in-frame clones and is missing some. In the table there are some 20,000 clones, less than 90% of which are singletons. Study-wide results and caveats: Donors were mostly white British, more females; clonal diversity possibly underestimated.

Note on this clone: Its specificity is not known.

This receptor was identified in an adult who received the AZD1222 COVID-19 vaccine. Sequencing used peripheral blood, obtained 28 days after the second AZD1222 dose.

The CDR3 spells CADKGRKNIQYF. CDR3 coding DNA: TGTGCCGACAAGGGACGCAAAAACATTCAGTACTTC. The gene calls are TRBV18 and TRBJ2-4; D is possibly TRBD1 or TRBD2 (5 bases each). The V end lost 11 bases, the J end lost 3 bases, and 11 bases lay between the germline ends. CDR1 and CDR2 (germline): KGHSH, LQKENI. This CDR3 has 12 amino acids.